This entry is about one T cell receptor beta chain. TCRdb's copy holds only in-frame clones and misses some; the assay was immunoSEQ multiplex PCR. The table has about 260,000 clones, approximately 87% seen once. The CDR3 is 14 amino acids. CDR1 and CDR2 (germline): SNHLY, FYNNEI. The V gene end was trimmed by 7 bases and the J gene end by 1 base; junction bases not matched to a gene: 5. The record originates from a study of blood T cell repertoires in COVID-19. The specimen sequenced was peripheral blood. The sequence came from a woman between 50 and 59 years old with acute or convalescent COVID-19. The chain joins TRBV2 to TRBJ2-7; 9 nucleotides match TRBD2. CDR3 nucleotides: TGTGCCAGCACCCCGGGACTAGCTTCCTACGAGCAGTACTTC. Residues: CASTPGLASYEQYF.